A single sample is the source of the 23 T cell receptor beta chains below, sequenced in a study of blood T cell repertoires in COVID-19. This table comes from immunoSEQ multiplex PCR, and its TCRdb copy is limited to in-frame clones, with some not included. The profile shows around 620,000 clones, about nine tenths of them singletons. What was sequenced was peripheral blood. These receptors originate from a woman aged 18-29 years with acute or convalescent COVID-19.

The chain joins TRBV7-3 to TRBJ1-1, with a possible D match to TRBD1 (5 bases). This CDR3 comprises 14 residues. V shed 5 bases and J shed 8 bases, with 18 bases lying between them. Germline CDR1 and CDR2: SGHTA and FQGTGA. CDR3 in DNA: TGTGCCAGCAGCCAAAATAGCCCGGGGGACGAAGCTTTCTTT. Encoded protein: CASSQNSPGDEAFF.

As DNA, the CDR3 is TGTGCCAGCAGTGAACCGGCGGGGGGCACAGATACGCAGTATTTT. It is translated as CASSEPAGGTDTQYF. The rearrangement joins TRBV2 to TRBJ2-3; TRBD2 matches 7 bases. Germline values: CDR1 SNHLY, CDR2 FYNNEI. After removal of 2 bases from V and 1 base from J, the junction contained 3 bases not matched to a gene. This CDR3 is 15 amino acids long.

V usage is TRBV27 and J usage is TRBJ1-1; no definite D call. With 5 bases removed from V and 2 bases from J, the gap between germline ends came to 15 bases. The CDR3 runs to 15 residues. Germline values: CDR1 MNHEY, CDR2 SMNVEV (reference sequence). The CDR3 reads CASSEKRGSNTEAFF. The CDR3 bases are TGTGCCAGCAGTGAAAAACGGGGTTCCAACACTGAAGCTTTCTTT.

V gene TRBV30 combines with J gene TRBJ1-1; maybe TRBD1 (6 bases). V lost 4 bases to trimming and J lost 5 bases, with 11 bases between them. CDR1 and CDR2 from the germline V gene are GTSNPN and SVGIG (reference sequence). The CDR3 is 12 residues long. The CDR3: CAWNRVGTEAFF. CDR3 nucleotide sequence: TGTGCCTGGAACAGGGTAGGAACTGAAGCTTTCTTT.

V is TRBV2 and J is TRBJ2-1, with a possible D match to TRBD1 (6 bases). The CDR3 covers 18 residues. The germline V and J ends were trimmed by 5 bases and 5 bases, with 25 bases remaining between them. Looked up from germline, CDR1 is SNHLY and CDR2 is FYNNEI. The CDR3 coding sequence is TGTGCCAGCAGTCGACCCCCGACCTACGAGGGACACCACAATGAGCAGTTCTTC. Amino acid sequence: CASSRPPTYEGHHNEQFF.

This rearrangement joins TRBV9 to TRBJ2-2; the D gene is possibly TRBD2 (5 bases). Trimming removed 0 bases from V and 4 bases from J, with 13 bases in between. Germline V gene sequence: CDR1 SGDLS, CDR2 YYNGEE. The CDR3 covers 16 residues. CDR3 DNA: TGTGCCAGCAGCGTAGGAGGGTCCCCACTCACCGGGGAGCTGTTTTTT. This encodes CASSVGGSPLTGELFF.

The chain uses TRBV6-1 and TRBJ2-7; tentative D call: TRBD1 (6 bases). The CDR3 extends over 15 amino acids. Germline CDR1 and CDR2: MNHNS and SASEGT. The ends were cut back, 0 bases at V and 3 bases at J, with 12 bases in the middle. The CDR3 sequence is CASSEAGAELYEQYF. DNA of the CDR3: TGTGCCAGCAGTGAAGCGGGGGCAGAACTCTACGAGCAGTACTTC.

This sequence joins TRBV4-1 and TRBJ1-2; the D is unclear. Germline V gene sequence: CDR1 MGHRA, CDR2 YSYEKL. The CDR3 runs to 15 residues. V was trimmed by 1 base and J by 4 bases, leaving 13 bases between them. In nucleotides, the CDR3 is TGCGCCAGCAGCCAAGCAACCCGGGATGTCTATGGCTACACCTTC. Its protein product is CASSQATRDVYGYTF.

The chain couples TRBV14 to TRBJ1-4; possibly TRBD1 for D (6 bases). Trimming removed 0 bases at V and 5 bases at J, with 13 bases between. CDR3 length equals 16 residues. Germline values: CDR1 SGHDN, CDR2 FVKESK. The CDR3 coding sequence is TGTGCCAGCAGCCAAGAGTATGCAGGGGTAAATGAAAAACTGTTTTTT. Residues: CASSQEYAGVNEKLFF.

This chain connects TRBV7-8 to TRBJ1-6; the D gene is possibly TRBD1 (6 bases). Germline-derived CDR1 and CDR2 are SGHVS and FQNEAQ. Trimming removed 2 bases from V and 7 bases from J, with 9 bases in between. This CDR3 spans 14 amino acids. In nucleotides, the CDR3 is TGTGCCAGCAGCTTACAGGACAGAAATTCACCCCTCCACTTT. This translates into CASSLQDRNSPLHF.

V is TRBV7-2 and J is TRBJ1-6; TRBD1 might be the D (5 bases). Germline V lookup: CDR1 SGHTA, CDR2 FQGNSA. There are 15 residues in the CDR3. Trimming removed 1 base from V and 10 bases from J, with 14 bases in between. CDR3 in amino acids: CASSLEGRAGSPLHF. DNA of the CDR3: TGTGCCAGCAGCTTAGAAGGCAGGGCCGGGTCACCCCTCCACTTT.

The chain links TRBV9 to TRBJ2-2; D is unclear. The V and J ends lost 4 bases and 4 bases respectively, with 5 bases between them. The CDR3 is 12 amino acids. Per germline, CDR1 SGDLS and CDR2 YYNGEE. CDR3 residues: CASSPLTGELFF. CDR3 nucleotides: TGTGCCAGCAGCCCCCTCACCGGGGAGCTGTTTTTT.

The CDR3 spells CATSRDFGTGGYTF. In DNA, the CDR3 is TGTGCCACCAGCAGAGATTTCGGGACTGGTGGCTACACCTTC. V and J are TRBV15 and TRBJ1-2; a weak D match, TRBD1 (5 bases). The CDR3 runs to 14 residues. The V gene's germline CDR1 is LNHNV and CDR2 YYDKDF (reference sequence). Trimming took off 0 bases at V and 7 bases at J, with 12 bases between the two ends.

The CDR3 loop reads CASSPDYRNGYTF. DNA of the CDR3: TGTGCCAGCTCCCCAGACTACCGGAATGGCTACACCTTC. V usage is TRBV18 and J usage is TRBJ1-2; no reliable D call. The CDR3 runs to 13 residues. V dropped 6 bases and J dropped 6 bases, with 14 bases sitting between them. Germline CDR1 is KGHSH and CDR2 is LQKENI.

The chain links TRBV21-1 to TRBJ2-7; the D call TRBD2 from the table was never checked on the DNA. TRBV21-1 is listed as a pseudogene. This CDR3 contains 13 residues. CDR3 sequence reads: CASSKRYPAVQYF. The CDR3 nucleotides are TGTGCCAGCAGCAAGAGGTACCCGGCGGTGCAGTACTTC.

V usage is TRBV5-1 and J usage is TRBJ1-1; D remains ambiguous. Trimming pared 0 bases from V and 4 bases from J, leaving 13 bases between. Germline loops: CDR1 SGHRS, CDR2 YFSETQ. CDR3 length: 15 amino acids. The CDR3 nucleotides are TGCGCCAGCAGCTTGGCCGGGCGGGGTGGCACTGAAGCTTTCTTT. Amino acid sequence: CASSLAGRGGTEAFF.

The CDR3 sequence is CASSANRGWSNEQFF. CDR3 nucleotides: TGCGCCAGCAGCGCTAACAGGGGTTGGTCGAATGAGCAGTTCTTC. The J gene is TRBJ2-1, the V gene TRBV5-1, with TRBD1 matching over 7 bases. The CDR3 has 15 residues. J was trimmed by 7 bases and V by 4 bases; bases with no gene match: 11. The germline V gene has CDR1 SGHRS and CDR2 YFSETQ. Full variable domain (outside the CDR3, taken from reference TRBV5-1 and TRBJ2-1): KAGVTQTPRYLIKTRGQQVTLSCSPISGHRSVSWYQQTPGQGLQFLFEYFSETQRNKGNFPGRFSGRQFSNSRSEMNVSTLELGDSALYLCASSANRGWSNEQFFGPGTRLTVL.

Only one count was recorded for this clone. The J gene is TRBJ1-1, the V gene TRBV6-5; no clear D gene. This CDR3 is built from 12 residues. CDR1 is MNHEY, CDR2 SVGAGI, per germline. V shed 5 bases and J shed 7 bases, with 11 bases lying between them. CDR3 DNA sequence: TGTGCCAGCAGTCCTCAAACGGGTGAAGCTTTCTTT. Protein: CASSPQTGEAFF.

This clone has a single count. The V and J genes are TRBV11-2 and TRBJ1-1; D is ambiguous. The germline CDR1 and CDR2 sequences are SGHAT and FQNNGV. The CDR3 contains 13 residues. The germline V and J ends were trimmed by 6 bases and 3 bases, with 11 bases remaining between them. The CDR3 nucleotides are TGTGCCAGCAGACCGGGATTGTACACTGAAGCTTTCTTT. Amino acid sequence: CASRPGLYTEAFF.

The gene calls are TRBV6-2 or TRBV6-3 and TRBJ1-5; D is perhaps TRBD1 (6 bases). V dropped 6 bases and J dropped 6 bases, with 18 bases sitting between them. The length of the CDR3 is 15 residues. Germline CDR1 MNHEY, CDR2 SVGEGT. In DNA form, the CDR3 reads TGTGCCAGCAGCCCAGGGGTGGACAGCCCTCAGCCCCAGCATTTT. It translates to CASSPGVDSPQPQHF.

This clone was counted once. CDR3 region: CASSDSRESGTDTQYF. Written as DNA, the CDR3 is TGTGCCAGCAGTGACTCGAGAGAATCCGGCACAGATACGCAGTATTTT. The rearrangement uses TRBV6-4 and TRBJ2-3, with no clear D. The CDR3 runs 16 residues. Germline V gene data show CDR1 as MRHNA and CDR2 as SNTAGT. Trimming stripped 0 bases from V and 1 base from J, with 11 bases between.

DNA of the CDR3: TGTGCCAGCAGTGGGGTCAGAGGGGTCGGGGGCACTGAAGCTTTCTTT. Its translation: CASSGVRGVGGTEAFF. The V and J genes are TRBV6-1 and TRBJ1-1; a weak D match, TRBD1 (5 bases). The CDR3 consists of 16 residues. Per the germline V gene, CDR1 is MNHNS and CDR2 is SASEGT. V was cut by 4 bases and J by 4 bases, with 19 bases left in between.

The DNA for the CDR3 is TGCGCCAGCAGCCAAAACTTTGAAGCTTTCTTT. Its protein is CASSQNFEAFF. The chain carries TRBV4-1 and TRBJ1-1, with D hard to call. With 2 bases removed from V and 7 bases from J, the gap between germline ends came to 5 bases. This CDR3 contains 11 residues. Germline V gives CDR1 MGHRA, CDR2 YSYEKL.